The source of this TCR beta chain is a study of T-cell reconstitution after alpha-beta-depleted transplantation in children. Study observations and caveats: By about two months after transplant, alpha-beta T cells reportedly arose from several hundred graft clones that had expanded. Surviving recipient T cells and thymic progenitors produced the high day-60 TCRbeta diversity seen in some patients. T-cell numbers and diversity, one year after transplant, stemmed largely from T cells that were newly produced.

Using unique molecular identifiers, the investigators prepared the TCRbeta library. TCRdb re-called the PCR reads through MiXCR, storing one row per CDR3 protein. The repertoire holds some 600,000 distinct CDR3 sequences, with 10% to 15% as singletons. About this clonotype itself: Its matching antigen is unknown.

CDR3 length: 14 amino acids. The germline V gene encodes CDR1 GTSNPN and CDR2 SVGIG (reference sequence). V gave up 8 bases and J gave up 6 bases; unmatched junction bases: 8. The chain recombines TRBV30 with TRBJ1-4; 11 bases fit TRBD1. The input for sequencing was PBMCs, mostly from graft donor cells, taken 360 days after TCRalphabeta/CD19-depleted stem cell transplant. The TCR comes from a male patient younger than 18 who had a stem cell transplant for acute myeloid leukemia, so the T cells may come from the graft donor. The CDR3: CAHHRGQGDEKLFF. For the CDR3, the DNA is TGTGCCCACCATAGGGGACAGGGGGATGAAAAACTGTTTTTT.